Shown below are 3 T cell receptor beta chains from a single sample sequenced in a study of cytomegalovirus exposure and HLA in healthy donors. The assay was immunoSEQ multiplex PCR, and TCRdb's table has in-frame clones only and misses some. There are about 150,000 clones in the sample; 65% to 90% occur only once, and 20% to 25% lies in the top ten. Sample: PBMCs. All receptors derive from a man between 18 and 35 years old in good health and CMV-seropositive.

The chain recombines TRBV4-1 with TRBJ2-7; the match to TRBD2 covers 12 bases. Germline V gives CDR1 MGHRA, CDR2 YSYEKL. The CDR3 has 18 amino acids. Unmatched junction bases numbered 14, after V lost 1 base and J lost 7 bases. CDR3 region: CASSQGLAGGPLSREQYF. CDR3 DNA sequence: TGCGCCAGCAGCCAAGGGCTAGCGGGAGGGCCCCTATCCCGGGAGCAGTACTTC.

The chain links TRBV14 to TRBJ2-3; 10 bases align to TRBD1. V was pared by 3 bases and J by 0 bases, with 12 bases of the junction left unmatched. The CDR3 runs 19 residues. Per germline, CDR1 SGHDN and CDR2 FVKESK. CDR3 sequence reads: CASSHRDRGASPSTDTQYF. CDR3 nucleotides: TGTGCCAGCAGCCACCGGGACAGGGGTGCGAGTCCTAGCACAGATACGCAGTATTTT. The full variable domain, in which reference TRBV14 and TRBJ2-3 provide the parts outside the CDR3, is EAGVTQFPSHSVIEKGQTVTLRCDPISGHDNLYWYRRVMGKEIKFLLHFVKESKQDESGMPNNRFLAERTGGTYSTLKVQPAELEDSGVYFCASSHRDRGASPSTDTQYFGPGTRLTVL.

The chain links TRBV15 to TRBJ2-7; D might be TRBD2 (5 bases). This CDR3 contains 15 residues. The V end was cut by 3 bases, the J end by 0 bases, with 12 bases between. CDR1 and CDR2 from the germline V gene are LNHNV and YYDKDF (reference sequence). The CDR3 region is CATSRERTSSYEQYF. The CDR3 DNA reads as TGTGCCACCAGCAGGGAGCGGACGAGCTCCTACGAGCAGTACTTC. Drawing the rest from reference TRBV15 and TRBJ2-7, the complete variable domain is DAMVIQNPRYQVTQFGKPVTLSCSQTLNHNVMYWYQQKSSQAPKLLFHYYDKDFNNEADTPDNFQSRRPNTSFCFLDIRSPGLGDTAMYLCATSRERTSSYEQYFGPGTRLTVT.